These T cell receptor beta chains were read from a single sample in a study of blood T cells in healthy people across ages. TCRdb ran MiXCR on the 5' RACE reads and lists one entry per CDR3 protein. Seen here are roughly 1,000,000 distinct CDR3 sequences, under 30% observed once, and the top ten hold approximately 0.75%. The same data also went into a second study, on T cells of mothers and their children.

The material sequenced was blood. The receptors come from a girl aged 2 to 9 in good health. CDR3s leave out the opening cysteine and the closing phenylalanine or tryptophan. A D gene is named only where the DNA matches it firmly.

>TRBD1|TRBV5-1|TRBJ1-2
ASSYSTGADGYT
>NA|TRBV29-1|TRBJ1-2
SVVAVDGYT
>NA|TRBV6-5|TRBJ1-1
ASSYGYMNTEAF
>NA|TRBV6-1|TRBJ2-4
ASSPTIRLAKNIQY
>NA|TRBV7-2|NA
ASSSDSAGNEQY
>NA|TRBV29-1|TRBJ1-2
SVEWGDYGYT
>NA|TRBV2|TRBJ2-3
ASSEGPLPSTDTQY
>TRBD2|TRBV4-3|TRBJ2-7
ASSQGPRTSGGSDYEQY
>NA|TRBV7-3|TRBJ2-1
ASSPKGGLFNEQF
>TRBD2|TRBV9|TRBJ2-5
ASSVGRSGGALETQY
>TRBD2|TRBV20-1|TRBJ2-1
SARFSGSVYEQF
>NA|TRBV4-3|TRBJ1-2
ASSPGDGNYGYT
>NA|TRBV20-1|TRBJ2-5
SASMGKQETQY
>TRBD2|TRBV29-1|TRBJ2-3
STGTSGDTQY
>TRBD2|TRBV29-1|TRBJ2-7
SVELAGGPDYEQY
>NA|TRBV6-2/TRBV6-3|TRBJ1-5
ASRKGPRLANNQPQH
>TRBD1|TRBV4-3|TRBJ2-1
ASSLWTGGADEQF
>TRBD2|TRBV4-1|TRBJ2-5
ASSQGGISGEGETQY
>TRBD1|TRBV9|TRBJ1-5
ASSVGTGGQPQH
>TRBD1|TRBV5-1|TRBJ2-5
ASSYSTGPQETQY
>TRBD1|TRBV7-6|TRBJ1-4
ASSLGDRWTTNEKLF
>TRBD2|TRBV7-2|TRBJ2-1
ASSPGLAGANEQF
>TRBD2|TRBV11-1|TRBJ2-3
ASSTRLAADTQY
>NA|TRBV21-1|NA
ASSKAQTPTEQF
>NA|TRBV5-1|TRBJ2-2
ASSLLGTTTGELF
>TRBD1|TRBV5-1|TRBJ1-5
ASSPGQGYEGNQPQH
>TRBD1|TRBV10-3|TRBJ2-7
AISEYDRGTYEQY
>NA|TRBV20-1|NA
SASLGQTYEQY
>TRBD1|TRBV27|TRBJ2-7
ASSLTGFHEQY
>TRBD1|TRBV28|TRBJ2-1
ASGPEGQGTYNEQF
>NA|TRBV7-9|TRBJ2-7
ASSHRQNEQY
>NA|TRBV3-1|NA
ASSQEIISDEQF
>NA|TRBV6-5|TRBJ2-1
ASSSLRDLTHNEQF
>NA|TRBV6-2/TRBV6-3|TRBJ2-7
ASSLWGTDGQY
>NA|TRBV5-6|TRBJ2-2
ASSGPFIGELF
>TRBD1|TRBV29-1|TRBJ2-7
SVGDRGVYEQY
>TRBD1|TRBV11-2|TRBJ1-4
ASSVSRGTANEKLF
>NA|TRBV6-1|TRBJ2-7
ASSEIQYEQY
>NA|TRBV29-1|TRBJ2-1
SVERLDNEQF
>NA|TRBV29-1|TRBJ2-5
SVEDRDETQY
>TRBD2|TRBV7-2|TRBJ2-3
ASSQRAGATDTQY
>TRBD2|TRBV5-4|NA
ARLSGGKGGYEQY